This TCR beta chain came from a study of blood T cells in healthy people across ages. The V gene lost 4 bases and the J gene lost 2 bases, with 7 bases spanning the gap. The CDR3 consists of 14 residues. From germline, CDR1 is SGDLS and CDR2 YYNGEE. A second PCR of about 6 to 12 cycles used a sample-barcoded 5' primer and a J-beta primer mix. TCRdb fed the 5' RACE reads into MiXCR, producing one record per CDR3 protein. The data show about 780,000 distinct CDR3 sequences, around two thirds seen once. This TCR came from a man aged 30 to 39 in good health. This rearrangement joins TRBV9 to TRBJ1-6, with no clear D. The sequenced sample was blood. The CDR3 bases are TGTGCCAGCAGCCCCCGGGCCTATAATTCACCCCTCCACTTT. Protein product: CASSPRAYNSPLHF.